This is a list of T cell receptor beta chains from one sample in a study of T cells in Graves' hyperthyroidism and ophthalmopathy. TCRdb re-called the multiplex PCR reads with MiXCR, one entry per CDR3 protein. The data show 500,000 to 600,000 distinct CDR3 sequences, about 20% seen once. Sequenced input: blood. All receptors come from a middle-aged man with Graves' ophthalmopathy. CDR3s include the opening cysteine and the closing phenylalanine or tryptophan. A D gene is named only where the DNA matches it firmly. Rows may omit the clone size; those that give it use once, few, many or a size class.

TRBV15	few	-	TRBJ1-4	TGTGCCACCAGCCTCCCGGGTGTGTACGCGGGTGAAAAACTGTTTTTT	CATSLPGVYAGEKLFF
TRBV27	few	-	TRBJ1-2	TGTGCCAGCAGTTTAGGGATGGCAGCGTATGGCTACACCTTC	CASSLGMAAYGYTF
TRBV10-3	-	TRBD1	TRBJ1-4	TGTGCCATCAGTGAGTCAGGGGGCGAGGCTGAAAAACTGTTTTTT	CAISESGGEAEKLFF
TRBV6-5	-	TRBD1	TRBJ1-5	TGTGCCAGCAGTTCCTCTTGGACAGGGGGCAACCAGCCCCAGCATTTT	CASSSSWTGGNQPQHF
TRBV7-2	many	TRBD2	TRBJ2-1	TGTGCCAGCAGCTTACGGGGGGGGGGCTACAATGAGCAGTTCTTC	CASSLRGGGYNEQFF
TRBV6-2/TRBV6-3	-	-	TRBJ1-5	TGTGCCAGCAGTTCCGCTCAAGGGGGGTTAAATCAGCCCCAGCATTTT	CASSSAQGGLNQPQHF
TRBV5-1	-	-	TRBJ2-7	TGCGCCAGCAGCTACGGGGACCCGAGCTACGAGCAGTACTTC	CASSYGDPSYEQYF
TRBV5-1	-	TRBD1	TRBJ2-6	TGCGCCAGCAGCAAAACAGGGGCTGGGGCCAACGTCCTGACTTTC	CASSKTGAGANVLTF
TRBV7-2	-	TRBD1	TRBJ2-3	TGTGCCAGCAGCTTAACTGGGACAGTCTTCGGAGATACGCAGTATTTT	CASSLTGTVFGDTQYF
TRBV7-9	-	TRBD1	TRBJ2-1	TGTGCCAGCAGCCCACCCCGGGACAGGGCCCATGAGCAGTTCTTC	CASSPPRDRAHEQFF
TRBV29-1	-	-	TRBJ1-2	TGCAGCGTTGAAGTGGGCAGTAACTATGGCTACACCTTC	CSVEVGSNYGYTF
TRBV6-1	-	TRBD2	TRBJ2-5	TGTGCCAGCAGGATCCCGGGGGGGAGAGGGGAGACCCAGTACTTC	CASRIPGGRGETQYF
TRBV6-1	few	-	TRBJ2-7	TGTGCCAGCAGTTTTCTGAGGGGGGCGGCTCGCGAGCAGTACTTC	CASSFLRGAAREQYF
TRBV12-3/TRBV12-4	few	-	TRBJ1-1	TGTGCCAGCAGTTTAGAGGCGAGTAGAACTGAAGCTTTCTTT	CASSLEASRTEAFF
TRBV7-9	few	-	TRBJ1-2	TGTGCCAGCAGCCGAGAGGGGGGCGACGGCTACACCTTC	CASSREGGDGYTF
TRBV30	many	TRBD2	TRBJ2-7	TGTGCCTGGACCTGGGGGGGTTCCTACGAGCAGTACTTC	CAWTWGGSYEQYF
TRBV5-4	few	TRBD2	TRBJ2-1	TGTGCCAGCCATCCTAGCGGGGGGTATGAGCAGTTCTTC	CASHPSGGYEQFF
TRBV2	many	-	TRBJ1-5	TGTGCCAGCAGACAGAGCAATCAGCCCCAGCATTTT	CASRQSNQPQHF
TRBV5-1	-	TRBD2	TRBJ2-7	TGCGCCAGCAGCTTCTTAGCGGGAGGCGGAACCTACGAGCAGTACTTC	CASSFLAGGGTYEQYF
TRBV9	-	-	TRBJ2-7	TGTGCCAGCAGCGTAGACGATACCTACGAGCATTACTTC	CASSVDDTYEHYF
TRBV27	many	TRBD2	TRBJ2-1	TGTGCCAGCAACGCTCTAGCGGGACAGTACAATGAGCAGTTCTTC	CASNALAGQYNEQFF
TRBV9	once	TRBD2	TRBJ2-5	TGTGCCAGCAGCCCCGGACTAGCGGGAGGGCCACGGGAGACCCAGTACTTC	CASSPGLAGGPRETQYF
TRBV7-8	few	TRBD1	TRBJ1-6	TGTGCCAGCAGCTCCACAGGGGGAGGTAATTCACCCCTCCACTTT	CASSSTGGGNSPLHF
TRBV2	few	-	TRBJ2-2	TGTGCCAGCAGTCCAAATCGGGACACCGGGGAGCTGTTTTTT	CASSPNRDTGELFF
TRBV24-1	-	-	TRBJ2-2	TGTGCCACAGAGTACACCGGGGAGCTGTTTTTT	CATEYTGELFF
TRBV7-2	few	-	TRBJ2-6	TGTGCCAGCAGCTTAGAAGCCAGGGCTGGGGCCAACGTCCTGACTTTC	CASSLEARAGANVLTF
TRBV30	many	-	TRBJ1-1	TGTGCCTGGAGTCGAAACCCGGGAGAAGCTTTCTTT	CAWSRNPGEAFF
TRBV7-2	many	TRBD2	TRBJ2-1	TGTGCCAGCAGCTTAGAGGGACTAGCGGACAATGAGCAGTTCTTC	CASSLEGLADNEQFF
TRBV12-3/TRBV12-4	few	TRBD1	TRBJ1-3	TGTGCCAGCAGCTTCGACAGGGGGCCTGGAAACACCATATATTTT	CASSFDRGPGNTIYF
TRBV20-1	many	TRBD1	TRBJ1-5	TGCAGTGCTAGAGTCCCCGGGACAGGGGTTTGGCAGCCCCAGCATTTT	CSARVPGTGVWQPQHF
TRBV6-1	-	-	TRBJ1-3	TGTGCCAGCAGCCCAGGATCAGGGGTGGGAAACACCATATATTTT	CASSPGSGVGNTIYF
TRBV11-2	-	TRBD2	TRBJ2-1	TGTGCCAGCGGATACCCCCCTACCGGGACTAGCGGGACGTTGAATGAGCAGTTCTTC	CASGYPPTGTSGTLNEQFF
TRBV19	few	TRBD2	TRBJ2-3	TGTGCCAGTCCTCCGATAGCGGGAGCTGTAGATACGCAGTATTTT	CASPPIAGAVDTQYF
TRBV28	-	-	TRBJ1-3	TGTGCCAGCAACGCAGGAATTTCTGGAAACACCATATATTTT	CASNAGISGNTIYF
TRBV2	few	TRBD2	TRBJ2-2	TGTGCCAGCAGTGACCGGGGGGGGGGGGTGAACACCGGGGAGCTGTTTTTT	CASSDRGGGVNTGELFF
TRBV29-1	few	-	TRBJ2-1	TGCAGCGTTGAGGGGGCCCCCACCTACAATGAGCAGTTCTTC	CSVEGAPTYNEQFF
TRBV13	once	TRBD2	TRBJ2-1	TGTGCCAGCAGCTCTATTACTAGCGGGGGGCAGTTCTTC	CASSSITSGGQFF
TRBV6-6	few	-	TRBJ1-1	TGTGCCAGCAGTTACTCTACGGGAAAGAACACTGAAGCTTTCTTT	CASSYSTGKNTEAFF
TRBV5-1	-	-	TRBJ1-1	TGCGCCAGCAATTTGGGGAAGCCGAACACTGAAGCTTTCTTT	CASNLGKPNTEAFF
TRBV7-9	many	-	TRBJ2-7	TGTGCCAGCAGCCCGGCAGCGGGCGGGTCCTACGAGCAGTACTTC	CASSPAAGGSYEQYF
TRBV27	many	TRBD2	TRBJ2-1	TGTGCCAGCAGAGGAGGGACTAGCGGAGCGTACAATGAGCAGTTCTTC	CASRGGTSGAYNEQFF
TRBV7-3	many	-	TRBJ2-2	TGTGCCAGCAGCTTTACGGGGAGCTACCTGGGGGAGCTGTTTTTT	CASSFTGSYLGELFF
TRBV20-1	few	-	TRBJ2-7	TGCAGTGCTACCGTCGCGCAGCCGGGGGAGCAGTACTTC	CSATVAQPGEQYF
TRBV2	many	TRBD1	TRBJ2-5	TGTGCCAGCAGTGGAAGCTCCTTGGACAGGGGGCGCGAGACCCAGTACTTC	CASSGSSLDRGRETQYF
TRBV28	few	-	TRBJ1-5	TGTGCCAGCAGTTCCAGTACGCCCCAGCATTTT	CASSSSTPQHF
TRBV19	-	-	TRBJ1-2	TGTGCCAGTAGCAATCCCAACAGGGTTTTTGGCTACACCTTC	CASSNPNRVFGYTF
TRBV27	few	-	TRBJ2-2	TGTGCCTTAAGCACCCCCCGGACAGGGCGGGGGAAGCCGAACACCGGGGAGCTGTTTTTT	CALSTPRTGRGKPNTGELFF
TRBV10-3	-	TRBD2	TRBJ2-1	TGTGCCATCAGTAACCAGCGGGAGTCATCGGATGAGCAGTTCTTC	CAISNQRESSDEQFF
TRBV2	-	-	TRBJ2-7	TGTGCCAGCAGTGAAGGGCAGTTTAAATATACCTACGAGCAGTACTTC	CASSEGQFKYTYEQYF
TRBV7-2	-	-	TRBJ1-6	TGTGCCAGCAAATCCCCGGGGGACTCACCCCTCCACTTT	CASKSPGDSPLHF
TRBV20-1	many	TRBD2	TRBJ2-5	TGCAGTTCTAGCGGGAGGCCGGAGACCCAGTACTTC	CSSSGRPETQYF
TRBV12-3/TRBV12-4	few	-	TRBJ1-6	TGTGCCAGCAGTTTAACGGCAGCGTCATCACCCCTCCACTTT	CASSLTAASSPLHF
TRBV10-3	-	-	TRBJ2-4	TGTGCCATCAGTGGAAACACCAAAAACATTCAGTACTTC	CAISGNTKNIQYF
TRBV13	many	-	TRBJ2-7	TGTGCCAGCAGCTTAGGGGGGGCCGGGTACGAGCAGTACTTC	CASSLGGAGYEQYF
TRBV11-2	many	-	TRBJ2-3	TGTGCCAGCACCCTCCTTACAGATACGCAGTATTTT	CASTLLTDTQYF
TRBV28	-	TRBD1	TRBJ1-5	TGTGCCAGCAGCACCGGGACAGGACTCAATCAGCCCCAGCATTTT	CASSTGTGLNQPQHF
TRBV11-2	many	TRBD2	TRBJ2-1	TGTGCCAGCAGCTTAGCCGGACTAGCGGGGGCCTACAATGAGCAGTTCTTC	CASSLAGLAGAYNEQFF
TRBV6-1	many	-	TRBJ2-3	TGTGCCAGCAGTACGACCGGGACAAGCACAGATACGCAGTATTTT	CASSTTGTSTDTQYF
TRBV9	few	-	TRBJ1-1	TGTGCCAGCAGCGTAGAGGGAGGGGAGTACTCTGAAGCTTTCTTT	CASSVEGGEYSEAFF
TRBV29-1	few	-	TRBJ2-1	TGCAGCGTTGAAGATGGGGCGAGCTCCTACAATGAGCAGTTCTTC	CSVEDGASSYNEQFF